These 5 T cell receptor beta chains were all obtained from the same sample, sequenced in a study of blood T cell repertoires in COVID-19. Only in-frame clones appear in the TCRdb table, and some are missing; sequencing was by immunoSEQ multiplex PCR. Counted here are about 120,000 clones, 70% to 90% occurring once; the ten biggest clones make up 3.9%. The sequenced sample was peripheral blood. The receptors originated from a man in his sixties with acute or convalescent COVID-19.

This sequence joins TRBV11-2 and TRBJ2-7; 13 bases fit TRBD2. Germline CDR1 reads SGHAT; CDR2 reads FQNNGV. This CDR3 region has 17 residues. V lost 4 bases and J lost 0; bases outside the gene matches: 6. CDR3 nucleotides: TGTGCCAGCAGCTACCGGACTAGCGGGAGCTCCTCCTACGAGCAGTACTTC. Protein: CASSYRTSGSSSYEQYF.

This chain uses TRBV7-9 with TRBJ2-7; 12 nucleotides agree with TRBD2. The CDR3 contains 16 residues. Germline CDR1 and CDR2: SEHNR and FQNEAQ (reference sequence). The junction had 6 bases not matched to a gene; V was cut back by 5 bases and J by 1 base. The CDR3: CASSLGTSGPSYEQYF. As DNA, the CDR3 is TGTGCCAGCAGCCTAGGGACTAGCGGGCCTTCCTACGAGCAGTACTTC.

The gene calls are TRBV19 and TRBJ2-3, with a tentative D call TRBD1 (5 bases). Germline-derived CDR1 and CDR2 are LNHDA and SQIVND (reference sequence). This CDR3 has 14 residues. V lost 3 bases and J 5 bases, leaving 12 bases between the germline ends. The CDR3 sequence is CASSIWGTGDTQYF. For the CDR3, the DNA is TGTGCCAGTAGTATTTGGGGAACAGGAGATACGCAGTATTTT.

The J gene is TRBJ1-1, the V gene TRBV5-1; D is uncertain. Germline loops: CDR1 SGHRS, CDR2 YFSETQ. CDR3 length equals 15 residues. V dropped 1 base and J dropped 4 bases, with 14 bases sitting between them. In nucleotides, the CDR3 is TGCGCCAGCAGCTTGTGGTCTGGGAGGGCCACTGAAGCTTTCTTT. It codes for CASSLWSGRATEAFF.

This chain links TRBV27 with TRBJ2-5, with a weak D call TRBD1 (6 bases). In germline, CDR1 is MNHEY, CDR2 SMNVEV (reference sequence). The V gene lost 4 bases and the J gene lost 0 bases, with 9 bases spanning the gap. The CDR3 is 14 residues long. CDR3 sequence reads: CASSSTGYQETQYF. For the CDR3, the DNA is TGTGCCAGCAGTTCTACAGGGTACCAAGAGACCCAGTACTTC.